This T cell receptor beta chain comes out of a study of CD8+ T cells in alopecia areata. This clone turned up a few times. Antigen: not known. Individuals with alopecia areata gave both lesional scalp punch biopsies and peripheral blood for collection. The authors sorted CD4+ and CD8+ T cells from PBMCs. The sequencing template was cDNA reverse transcribed from extracted RNA. Method: immunoSEQ multiplex PCR; TCRdb's copy keeps in-frame clones and lacks some. The table has 150,000 to 200,000 clones, approximately 65% seen once. Overall study findings and caveats: Sequencing of scalp samples also includes resident alphabeta T cells from normal skin. It was lesional scalp, especially alopecia totalis/universalis, that showed higher clonality than normal scalp.

The CDR3 has 14 amino acids. Germline assignment: CDR1 PRHDT and CDR2 FYEKMQ (reference sequence). V dropped 5 bases and J dropped 0 bases, with 7 bases sitting between them. Source: CD8+ T cells sorted from blood, taken at week 0. The TCR comes from a human donor with alopecia areata. The chain carries TRBV13 and TRBJ1-4; D uncertain. CDR3 protein: CASSLGSTNEKLFF. The CDR3 coding sequence is TGTGCCAGCAGCCTGGGATCAACTAATGAAAAACTGTTTTTT.